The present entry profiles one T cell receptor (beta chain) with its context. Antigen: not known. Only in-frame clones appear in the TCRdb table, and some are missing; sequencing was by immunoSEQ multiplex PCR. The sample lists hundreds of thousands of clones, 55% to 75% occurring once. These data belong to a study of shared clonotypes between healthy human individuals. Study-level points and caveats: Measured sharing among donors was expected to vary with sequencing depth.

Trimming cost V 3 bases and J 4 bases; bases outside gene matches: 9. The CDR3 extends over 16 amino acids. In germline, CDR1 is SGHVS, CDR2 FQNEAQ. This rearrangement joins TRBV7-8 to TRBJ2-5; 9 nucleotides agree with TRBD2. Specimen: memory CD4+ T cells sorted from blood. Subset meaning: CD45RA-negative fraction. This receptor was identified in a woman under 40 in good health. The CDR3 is CASSFRASGNPETQYF. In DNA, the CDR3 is TGTGCCAGCAGCTTTAGGGCTAGCGGGAATCCAGAGACCCAGTACTTC.